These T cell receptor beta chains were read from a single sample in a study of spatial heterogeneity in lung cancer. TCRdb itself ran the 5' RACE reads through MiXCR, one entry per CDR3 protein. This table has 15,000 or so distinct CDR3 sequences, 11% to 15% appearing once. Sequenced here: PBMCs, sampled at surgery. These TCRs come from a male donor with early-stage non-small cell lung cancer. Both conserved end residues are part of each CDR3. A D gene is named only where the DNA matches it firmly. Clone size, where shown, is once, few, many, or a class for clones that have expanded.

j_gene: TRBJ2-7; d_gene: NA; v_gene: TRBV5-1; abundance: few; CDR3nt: TGCGCCAGCAGGACCGCGAGCTCCTACGAGCAGTACTTC; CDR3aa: CASRTASSYEQYF
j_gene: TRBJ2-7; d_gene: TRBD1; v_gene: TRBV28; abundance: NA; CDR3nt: TGTGCCAGCAGTCCCGGGACAGGCCCCCTCTACGAGCAGTACTTC; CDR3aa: CASSPGTGPLYEQYF
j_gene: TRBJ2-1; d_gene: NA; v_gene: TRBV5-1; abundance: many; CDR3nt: TGCGCCAGCAGCCCCGGACAGACGTACAATGAGCAGTTCTTC; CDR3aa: CASSPGQTYNEQFF
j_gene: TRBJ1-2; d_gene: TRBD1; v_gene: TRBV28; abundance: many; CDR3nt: TGTGCCAGCAGCGGGACAGGGTATGGCTACACCTTC; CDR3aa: CASSGTGYGYTF
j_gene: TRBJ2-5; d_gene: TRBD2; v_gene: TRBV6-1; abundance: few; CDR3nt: TGTGCCGAGGGAAGCGGGGGAGCAGAAGAGACCCAGTACTTC; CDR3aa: CAEGSGGAEETQYF
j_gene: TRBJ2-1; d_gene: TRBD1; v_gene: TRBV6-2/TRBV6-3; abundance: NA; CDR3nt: TGTGCCAGCAGGCCGGGACAGGGATTCAATGAGCAGTTCTTC; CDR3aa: CASRPGQGFNEQFF
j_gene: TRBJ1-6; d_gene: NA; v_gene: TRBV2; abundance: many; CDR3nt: TGTGCCAGACAGGGCCGGGATAATTCACCCCTCCACTTT; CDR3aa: CARQGRDNSPLHF
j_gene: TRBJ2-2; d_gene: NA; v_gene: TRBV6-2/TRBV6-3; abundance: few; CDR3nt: TGTGCCAGCAGAGCGATGGGTGAGACCGGGGAGCTGTTTTTT; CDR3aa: CASRAMGETGELFF
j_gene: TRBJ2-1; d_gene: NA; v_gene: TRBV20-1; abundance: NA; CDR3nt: TGCAGTGCCACATATAGACTCGCCTACAATGAGCAGTTCTTC; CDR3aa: CSATYRLAYNEQFF
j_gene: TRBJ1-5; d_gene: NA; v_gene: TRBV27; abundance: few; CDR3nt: TGTGCCAGCAGTTCCCTGGGGTCTAGCAATCAGCCCCAGCATTTT; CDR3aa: CASSSLGSSNQPQHF